The subject of this entry is one TCR beta chain. Its antigen is unidentified. The source of the sample is a study of blood T cells in healthy people across ages. Study outcomes and limitations: As naive T cell percentage varied, TCR beta diversity correlated strongly with it.

A second PCR of 7 to 11 cycles used a sample-barcoded 5' primer and a J-beta primer mix. TCRdb reanalysed the 5' RACE reads using MiXCR and keeps one entry per CDR3 protein. The sample holds roughly 930,000 distinct CDR3 sequences, roughly 52% seen once. The germline V gene has CDR1 DFQATT and CDR2 SNEGSKA (reference sequence). The CDR3 covers 15 residues. The V and J genes are TRBV20-1 and TRBJ2-7; no reliable D call. Sequenced input: blood. The TCR comes from a young man in good health. This chain's CDR3 is CSWTLNSEGMYEQYF. The DNA for the CDR3 is TGCAGCTGGACCCTCAACTCGGAAGGAATGTACGAGCAGTACTTC.